The 20 T cell receptor beta chains below all came from one sample that was sequenced in a study of blood T cell repertoires in COVID-19. The table came from immunoSEQ multiplex PCR; TCRdb's copy has only in-frame clones and leaves some out. The sample consists of a few hundred thousand clones, 75% to 90% of them appearing once. Sequenced sample: peripheral blood. All receptors come from a woman between 40 and 55 years old who had recovered from COVID-19.

The rearrangement joins TRBV5-4 to TRBJ2-7; 7 bases fit TRBD1. This CDR3 comprises 14 residues. CDR1 is SGHNT and CDR2 is YYREEE in the germline V gene (reference sequence). Losses at the gene ends were 1 base for V and 5 bases for J; bases not matched to a gene: 6. CDR3 sequence: CASSLPDRVHEQYF. The CDR3 nucleotides are TGTGCCAGCAGCTTGCCCGACAGGGTCCACGAGCAGTACTTC.

V is TRBV5-4 and J is TRBJ2-3; 14 nucleotides align to TRBD2. The CDR3 sequence is 16 residues long. Germline lookup yields CDR1 SGHNT and CDR2 YYREEE (reference sequence). Trimming cost V 6 bases and J 3 bases; bases outside gene matches: 6. CDR3 DNA sequence: TGTGCCAGCACCCAGAGGACTAGCGGGAGGACAGATACGCAGTATTTT. Residues: CASTQRTSGRTDTQYF.

The rearrangement uses TRBV11-2 and TRBJ2-1, with 15 bases lining up with TRBD2. CDR1 and CDR2 (germline): SGHAT, FQNNGV. The CDR3 covers 19 residues. The ends lost 1 base at V and 5 bases at J; junction bases unmatched: 9. In nucleotides, the CDR3 is TGTGCCAGCAGCTTAGGGGTTCCGGGACTAGCGGGAGGTGACAATGAGCAGTTCTTC. Residues: CASSLGVPGLAGGDNEQFF. Full variable domain (missing parts from reference TRBV11-2 and TRBJ2-1): EAGVAQSPRYKIIEKRQSVAFWCNPISGHATLYWYQQILGQGPKLLIQFQNNGVVDDSQLPKDRFSAERLKGVDSTLKIQPAKLEDSAVYLCASSLGVPGLAGGDNEQFFGPGTRLTVL.

This chain links TRBV6-6 with TRBJ2-2; 7 nucleotides match TRBD2. The CDR3 runs to 16 residues. The germline gives CDR1 MNHNY, CDR2 SVGAGI (reference sequence). V dropped 2 bases and J dropped 1; count of bases not matched to a gene: 4. This chain's CDR3 is CASSYLSGKNTGELFF. CDR3 bases: TGTGCCAGCAGTTACCTCAGCGGGAAGAACACCGGGGAGCTGTTTTTT.

This clone was counted a single time. CDR3 residues: CASRPGTTNYGYTF. CDR3 in DNA: TGCGCCAGCAGACCCGGGACAACTAACTATGGCTACACCTTC. The chain links TRBV5-1 to TRBJ1-2, with a weak D call TRBD1 (6 bases). The V end lost 5 bases, the J end lost 0 bases, and 11 bases lay between the germline ends. CDR3 length: 14 amino acids. CDR1 and CDR2 from the germline V gene are SGHRS and YFSETQ.

This clone was counted many times. The rearrangement joins TRBV24-1 to TRBJ1-2; D is possibly TRBD1 (6 bases). V was pared by 1 base and J by 8 bases, with 10 bases between. Germline V gene lookup returns CDR1 KGHDR and CDR2 SFDVKD. This CDR3 has 13 residues. CDR3 sequence reads: CATSDFRGEGYTF. The CDR3 DNA is TGTGCCACCAGTGATTTCAGGGGCGAGGGCTACACCTTC.

The chain joins TRBV28 to TRBJ2-7; 12 bases fit TRBD2. V dropped 4 bases and J dropped 6; count of bases not matched to a gene: 7. This CDR3 contains 15 residues. CDR1 is MDHEN, CDR2 SYDVKM, per germline. CDR3 sequence: CASSSPTSGRSEQYF. The CDR3 DNA reads as TGTGCCAGCAGTTCACCGACTAGCGGGAGATCCGAGCAGTACTTC.

Only one count was recorded for this clone. The CDR3 nucleotides read TGTGCCAGCAGCGTAGTAGGGGCTAGCGGGAACACCGGGGAGCTGTTTTTT. Translating it yields CASSVVGASGNTGELFF. The rearrangement uses TRBV9 and TRBJ2-2; TRBD2 matches at 7 bases. CDR1 SGDLS and CDR2 YYNGEE come from the germline V gene. CDR3 size: 17 residues. Trimming removed 0 bases from V and 1 base from J; junction bases left unmatched: 6. Combining the CDR3 with reference TRBV9 and TRBJ2-2 gives the whole variable domain DSGVTQTPKHLITATGQRVTLRCSPRSGDLSVYWYQQSLDQGLQFLIQYYNGEERAKGNILERFSAQQFPDLHSELNLSSLELGDSALYFCASSVVGASGNTGELFFGEGSRLTVL.

This clone was picked up one time. The genes are TRBV24-1 and TRBJ2-5; possibly TRBD1 for D (5 bases). The germline V gene has CDR1 KGHDR and CDR2 SFDVKD. V shed 0 bases and J shed 3 bases, with 13 bases lying between them. The CDR3 totals 16 residues. CDR3 coding DNA: TGTGCCACCAGTGATTTGAGGGTGGTCAGGGAAGAGACCCAGTACTTC. It specifies CATSDLRVVREETQYF.

This clone was detected only a few times. The J gene is TRBJ2-1, the V gene TRBV7-9; 10 nucleotides align to TRBD1. Germline CDR1 SEHNR, CDR2 FQNEAQ (reference sequence). This CDR3 spans 16 amino acids. V trimming: 1 base; J trimming: 6 bases; junction bases outside the gene matches: 6. CDR3 in DNA: TGTGCCAGCAGCTTAGTTTTGACAGGGGGCCCCAATGAGCAGTTCTTC. Translated: CASSLVLTGGPNEQFF.

This chain joins TRBV28 and TRBJ1-1, with 7 nucleotides matching TRBD1. Germline values: CDR1 MDHEN, CDR2 SYDVKM. CDR3 length: 14 amino acids. V lost 4 bases, J lost 8 bases, and 10 bases stayed unmatched. The CDR3 region is CASSSGQYMQEAFF. For the CDR3, the DNA is TGTGCCAGCAGTTCGGGACAGTATATGCAAGAAGCTTTCTTT.

The chain recombines TRBV13 with TRBJ2-7; TRBD2 matches 8 bases. With V trimmed by 5 bases and J by 3 bases, 9 bases remained unmatched. The CDR3 has 15 amino acids. The germline V gene encodes CDR1 PRHDT and CDR2 FYEKMQ (reference sequence). The DNA for the CDR3 is TGTGCCAGCAGCGCTCCCCGAGCGGGAGTCTACGAGCAGTACTTC. Its translation is CASSAPRAGVYEQYF.

This chain connects TRBV18 to TRBJ1-1; no reliable D call. The CDR3 extends over 13 amino acids. CDR1 and CDR2 from the germline V gene are KGHSH and LQKENI. The ends were cut back, 6 bases at V and 0 bases at J, with 8 bases in the middle. In DNA, the CDR3 is TGTGCCAGCTCCTCTCTTGTGAACACTGAAGCTTTCTTT. Translated, it gives CASSSLVNTEAFF.

The chain recombines TRBV6-1 with TRBJ2-1; 10 bases are shared with TRBD2. This CDR3 has 17 amino acids. V shed 4 bases, J shed 5 bases, and the junction held 11 bases outside the gene matches. Per germline, CDR1 MNHNS and CDR2 SASEGT. Written as DNA, the CDR3 is TGTGCCAGCAGTGCGCCGTTACTAGCGGGGAAAAACAATGAGCAGTTCTTC. Protein: CASSAPLLAGKNNEQFF.

The chain combines TRBV7-3 with TRBJ2-3; D remains ambiguous. The CDR3 runs 13 residues. The V gene lost 1 base and the J gene lost 2 bases, with 4 bases spanning the gap. CDR1 and CDR2 (germline): SGHTA, FQGTGA. This CDR3 is CASSLSVTDTQYF. The CDR3, as DNA: TGTGCCAGCAGCTTAAGCGTCACAGATACGCAGTATTTT.

The gene calls are TRBV11-3 and TRBJ2-7; tentative D call: TRBD1 (6 bases). CDR1 and CDR2 (germline): SGHNT, YENEEA. The CDR3 consists of 13 residues. Trimming removed 8 bases at V and 3 bases at J, with 14 bases between. The CDR3 DNA reads as TGTGCCAGCGGCAAACAGGGCCTCTACGAGCAGTACTTC. Residues: CASGKQGLYEQYF.

The chain employs TRBV13 and TRBJ2-7; a weak D match, TRBD2 (6 bases). Trimming cost V 4 bases and J 5 bases, with 27 bases left between them. The CDR3 totals 18 residues. CDR1 PRHDT and CDR2 FYEKMQ come from the germline V gene (reference sequence). CDR3 in amino acids: CASSSYRAGTLGGDEQYF. CDR3 bases: TGTGCCAGCAGCTCATACCGCGCGGGAACCTTGGGAGGCGACGAGCAGTACTTC.

V usage is TRBV5-4 and J usage is TRBJ1-1; TRBD1 aligns across 8 bases. V trimming: 7 bases; J trimming: 5 bases; junction bases outside the gene matches: 7. This CDR3 comprises 13 residues. CDR1 SGHNT and CDR2 YYREEE come from the germline V gene (reference sequence). The CDR3 sequence is CASGGQGGTEAFF. DNA for the CDR3: TGTGCCAGCGGAGGACAGGGCGGGACTGAAGCTTTCTTT.

The chain is built from TRBV27 and TRBJ2-7, with 9 bases aligning to TRBD1. The CDR3 loop spans 17 amino acids. Germline values: CDR1 MNHEY, CDR2 SMNVEV (reference sequence). J was trimmed by 3 bases and V by 6 bases; bases with no gene match: 15. CDR3 loop: CASSLTPPGQGSYEQYF. The CDR3 coding sequence is TGTGCCAGCAGCCTTACCCCCCCGGGACAGGGTAGCTACGAGCAGTACTTC.

The genes are TRBV19 and TRBJ1-2; D is possibly TRBD1 (6 bases). CDR1 and CDR2 (germline): LNHDA, SQIVND (reference sequence). The CDR3 extends over 17 amino acids. The V end lost 3 bases, the J end lost 1 base, and 18 bases lay between the germline ends. CDR3 sequence: CASSILAGTIFNYGYTF. CDR3 sequence (DNA): TGTGCCAGTAGTATCCTGGCAGGGACAATCTTTAACTATGGCTACACCTTC.